Listed here are 22 T cell receptor beta chains from one sample, sequenced in a study of cytomegalovirus exposure and HLA in healthy donors. Vbeta (60) and Jbeta (13) primers were used in the PCR. Here immunoSEQ multiplex PCR was the method, and the copy in TCRdb shows in-frame clones only, minus some. The sample contains 95,000 to 100,000 clones, around 76% of which appear only once. Sequencing was carried out using PBMCs. The receptors originated from a middle-aged man in good health and CMV-seropositive.

DNA of the CDR3: TGTGCCAGCAGCTCCGTCCGGGACAGGGGGCAGGATGAGCAGTTCTTC. Translating gives CASSSVRDRGQDEQFF. The chain recombines TRBV11-2 with TRBJ2-1, with 12 bases aligning to TRBD1. Germline CDR1 reads SGHAT; CDR2 reads FQNNGV. V gave up 4 bases and J gave up 8 bases; unmatched junction bases: 9. The CDR3 consists of 16 residues.

The sample holds a few counts of this clone. The chain has TRBV4-2 and TRBJ1-1; the D gene is possibly TRBD1 (6 bases). Germline lookup yields CDR1 LGHNA and CDR2 YNFKEQ. The CDR3 loop spans 15 amino acids. V was pared by 4 bases and J by 0 bases, with 12 bases between. The CDR3 is CASSPSGQLNTEAFF. The DNA of the CDR3 is TGTGCCAGCAGCCCATCAGGACAGCTGAACACTGAAGCTTTCTTT.

This clone appeared once. The genes are TRBV5-1 and TRBJ2-1; TRBD2 matches at 9 bases. This CDR3 is built from 14 residues. Germline CDR1 and CDR2: SGHRS and YFSETQ. After removal of 8 bases from V and 6 bases from J, the junction contained 9 bases not matched to a gene. DNA of the CDR3: TGCGCCAGTACCTATAGCGGGGGTGTCAATGAGCAGTTCTTC. Protein sequence: CASTYSGGVNEQFF.

The rearrangement links TRBV9 to TRBJ2-1; 7 bases fit TRBD1. This CDR3 comprises 15 residues. The germline V gene encodes CDR1 SGDLS and CDR2 YYNGEE. Trimming at V came to 4 bases and at J to 2 bases, leaving 6 bases not matched to a gene. Here the CDR3 reads CASSSSGTAYNEQFF. The CDR3 DNA sequence: TGTGCCAGCAGCTCCTCCGGGACAGCCTACAATGAGCAGTTCTTC.

The chain carries TRBV6-5 and TRBJ2-1; D is ambiguous. V was cut by 2 bases and J by 8 bases, with 13 bases left in between. Germline assignment: CDR1 MNHEY and CDR2 SVGAGI. The CDR3 runs 14 residues. The CDR3 region has the DNA TGTGCCAGCAGTTACACGAGCCTAGGCGATGAGCAGTTCTTC. Its protein is CASSYTSLGDEQFF.

The chain couples TRBV5-1 to TRBJ2-7; 7 bases align to TRBD1. The J segment lost 2 bases and the V segment lost 3 bases, leaving 8 bases of the junction unmatched. The CDR3 covers 15 residues. Per the germline V gene, CDR1 is SGHRS and CDR2 is YFSETQ. The CDR3 bases are TGCGCCAGCAGCTCAGAGGACAGGAACCCCTACGAGCAGTACTTC. It translates to CASSSEDRNPYEQYF.

The genes are TRBV28 and TRBJ2-1, with TRBD1 matching over 7 bases. Trimming at V came to 7 bases and at J to 6 bases, leaving 3 bases not matched to a gene. CDR1 and CDR2 (germline): MDHEN, SYDVKM. The CDR3 is made up of 12 amino acids. CDR3 DNA sequence: TGTGCCAGCAACAGGGGTAGCAATGAGCAGTTCTTC. Protein: CASNRGSNEQFF.

The V call is TRBV29-1, the J call TRBJ1-2; D not certain. The CDR3 covers 12 residues. Germline CDR1 SQVTM, CDR2 ANQGSEA. V lost 6 bases to trimming and J lost 5 bases, with 13 bases between them. CDR3 protein: CSVEGGLYGYTF. The CDR3 nucleotides are TGCAGCGTAGAGGGTGGTCTATATGGCTACACCTTC.

The V and J genes are TRBV7-2 and TRBJ2-5; a weak D match, TRBD2 (5 bases). Trimming removed 5 bases from V and 3 bases from J, with 10 bases in between. This CDR3 is 13 amino acids long. Looked up from germline, CDR1 is SGHTA and CDR2 is FQGNSA. The CDR3 DNA reads as TGTGCCAGCAGCCCTTGGGAGAAAGAGACCCAGTACTTC. It encodes CASSPWEKETQYF.

V is TRBV10-1 and J is TRBJ2-3; D gene ambiguous. The CDR3 spans 14 residues. Trimming pared 3 bases from V and 0 bases from J, leaving 7 bases between. CDR1 WNHNN and CDR2 SYGVQD come from the germline V gene (reference sequence). Written as DNA, the CDR3 is TGCGCCAGCAGTGACGGCGGAAGCACAGATACGCAGTATTTT. Its translation: CASSDGGSTDTQYF.

The chain joins TRBV4-3 to TRBJ1-6, with D possibly matching TRBD1 (5 bases). The CDR3 is 14 residues long. The V end lost 1 base, the J end lost 7 bases, and 8 bases lay between the germline ends. The germline V gene encodes CDR1 LGHNA and CDR2 YSLEER. The CDR3 is CASSQAGGNSPLHF. In DNA, the CDR3 is TGCGCCAGCAGCCAAGCGGGGGGAAATTCACCCCTCCACTTT.

The gene calls are TRBV7-2 and TRBJ1-6; 7 bases are shared with TRBD1. The J segment lost 7 bases and the V segment lost 5 bases, leaving 8 bases of the junction unmatched. The CDR3 length is 15 residues. Germline V gene lookup returns CDR1 SGHTA and CDR2 FQGNSA. The chain's CDR3 is CASSGYRGVNSPLHF. CDR3 in DNA: TGTGCCAGCAGCGGCTACAGGGGCGTGAATTCACCCCTCCACTTT.

This clone occurred a few times. The rearrangement links TRBV9 to TRBJ2-2, with 7 bases lining up with TRBD2. The CDR3 sequence is 16 residues long. Germline V gene lookup returns CDR1 SGDLS and CDR2 YYNGEE. J was trimmed by 4 bases and V by 0 bases; bases with no gene match: 6. CDR3: CASSVGGTTTTGELFF. The CDR3 DNA reads TGTGCCAGCAGCGTAGGAGGGACTACAACCACCGGGGAGCTGTTTTTT.

The chain joins TRBV28 to TRBJ1-3; D ambiguous. Deletions cut 3 bases from V and 2 bases from J, with 11 bases between. This CDR3 contains 15 residues. CDR1 is MDHEN, CDR2 SYDVKM, per germline. The CDR3 is CASSLGGKAGNTIYF. The CDR3 DNA follows: TGTGCCAGCAGTTTGGGAGGTAAAGCTGGAAACACCATATATTTT.

The V call is TRBV5-6, the J call TRBJ1-5, with 7 bases lining up with TRBD1. The CDR3 has 15 residues. V lost 2 bases to trimming and J lost 2 bases; unmatched junction nucleotides: 4. CDR1 and CDR2 from the germline V gene are SGHDT and YYEEEE. CDR3 amino acids: CASSFNRGGNQPQHF. The CDR3 DNA follows: TGTGCCAGCAGCTTCAACAGGGGCGGCAATCAGCCCCAGCATTTT.

V gene TRBV5-1 combines with J gene TRBJ2-5, with TRBD1 identical over 10 bases. Germline CDR1 is SGHRS and CDR2 is YFSETQ. Losses at the gene ends were 1 base for V and 1 base for J; bases not matched to a gene: 4. The CDR3 spans 16 residues. DNA of the CDR3: TGCGCCAGCAGCTTGAATGGACAGGGGGTCCAAGAGACCCAGTACTTC. This codes for CASSLNGQGVQETQYF.

This chain joins TRBV5-1 and TRBJ1-1; D unclear. Germline CDR1 is SGHRS and CDR2 is YFSETQ. Trimming pared 0 bases from V and 10 bases from J, leaving 10 bases between. This CDR3 has 12 residues. Here the CDR3 reads CASSLERETAFF. CDR3 DNA: TGCGCCAGCAGCTTGGAGAGGGAAACAGCTTTCTTT.

The chain employs TRBV11-2 and TRBJ2-7; D is perhaps TRBD1 (6 bases). Looked up from germline, CDR1 is SGHAT and CDR2 is FQNNGV. V lost 5 bases and J lost 7, with 15 bases in between. CDR3 length: 13 amino acids. The CDR3 region has the DNA TGTGCCAGCAGCCAGGGGCCTTTATGGGAGCAGTACTTC. Amino acids: CASSQGPLWEQYF.

The V call is TRBV5-1, the J call TRBJ2-5; TRBD2 matches at 14 bases. J gave up 4 bases and V 1 base, and 12 bases lay outside the gene matches. The CDR3 covers 19 residues. The V gene's germline CDR1 is SGHRS and CDR2 YFSETQ. The CDR3 reads CASSLPSGGTSGSGETQYF. In nucleotides, the CDR3 is TGCGCCAGCAGCTTGCCCTCAGGGGGGACTAGCGGGAGTGGAGAGACCCAGTACTTC.

This rearrangement joins TRBV10-3 to TRBJ1-2; D is ambiguous. The germline V gene has CDR1 ENHRY and CDR2 SYGVKD. The CDR3 runs 15 residues. V lost 0 bases and J 4 bases, leaving 12 bases between the germline ends. CDR3 DNA: TGTGCCATCAGTGAGTCGGGAGGGTCGGGCTATGGCTACACCTTC. It yields the protein CAISESGGSGYGYTF.

The CDR3 DNA reads as TGCGCCAGCAGCTCCCCTAGCGGAAGCTCCTACAATGAGCAGTTCTTC. The encoded protein is CASSSPSGSSYNEQFF. The chain carries TRBV5-1 and TRBJ2-1, with 7 nucleotides matching TRBD2. Losses at the gene ends were 3 bases for V and 0 bases for J; bases not matched to a gene: 6. Germline V gene data show CDR1 as SGHRS and CDR2 as YFSETQ. This CDR3 contains 16 residues.

This rearrangement joins TRBV6-4 to TRBJ1-1, with D maybe TRBD1 (6 bases). The V end lost 5 bases, the J end lost 4 bases, and 17 bases lay between the germline ends. The CDR3 covers 15 residues. Germline V lookup: CDR1 MRHNA, CDR2 SNTAGT. CDR3 protein: CASSYRGGPGTEAFF. CDR3 sequence (DNA): TGTGCCAGCAGTTACCGGGGGGGGCCGGGCACTGAAGCTTTCTTT.